The next 29 T cell receptor beta chains were all read from a single sample in a study of blood T cell repertoires in COVID-19 (dated by TCRdb to 2018 to 2021). The protocol used for the library was the immunoSEQ multiplex PCR assay. In TCRdb, the immuneACCESS table is reduced to in-frame sequences with V and J assigned. These tables do not hold every clone; where another copy was compared, an unresolved V gene accounts for under half, and the others remain unexplained. The table for this sample lists some 100,000 clones; over 65% of them were counted only once. Together, the top ten hold less than 5% of the sample. Sequencing input: peripheral blood. The receptors were gathered from a man in his 70s with COVID-19, enrolled during active disease.

This chain uses TRBV5-8 with TRBJ2-3; 9 nucleotides agree with TRBD1. Germline assignment: CDR1 SGHTS and CDR2 YDEGEE. This CDR3 contains 15 residues. V lost 2 bases to trimming and J lost 0 bases; unmatched junction nucleotides: 1. In nucleotides, the CDR3 is TGTGCCAGCAGCTTACAGGGGGCTAGCACAGATACGCAGTATTTT. The encoded protein is CASSLQGASTDTQYF.

V is TRBV9 and J is TRBJ2-1, with 9 bases lining up with TRBD2. CDR1 and CDR2 (germline): SGDLS, YYNGEE. J was trimmed by 5 bases and V by 0 bases; bases with no gene match: 6. There are 16 residues in the CDR3. The CDR3: CASSVAGLARDNEQFF. The DNA of the CDR3 is TGTGCCAGCAGCGTAGCAGGACTAGCGAGGGACAATGAGCAGTTCTTC.

This clone appeared a single time. V is TRBV6-5 and J is TRBJ2-7; 9 positions match TRBD1. Germline CDR1 reads MNHEY; CDR2 reads SVGAGI. The trim removed 7 bases at V and 3 bases at J, leaving 10 bases unmatched. The CDR3 length is 15 residues. The CDR3 bases are TGTGCCAGCACCCCACCCGGGACAGGGTTCTACGAGCAGTACTTC. It specifies CASTPPGTGFYEQYF.

The chain combines TRBV7-8 with TRBJ2-1; a possible D gene is TRBD2 (5 bases). The V end was cut by 3 bases, the J end by 9 bases, with 18 bases between. The germline gives CDR1 SGHVS, CDR2 FQNEAQ. The CDR3 runs 15 residues. The CDR3 here is CASSFYSASVREQFF. The CDR3 DNA reads as TGTGCCAGCAGCTTTTATAGCGCGTCAGTCCGTGAGCAGTTCTTC.

This clone has ten or more counts. V usage is TRBV5-1 and J usage is TRBJ2-7; the D gene is possibly TRBD1 (5 bases). Per germline, CDR1 SGHRS and CDR2 YFSETQ. The CDR3 has 14 amino acids. Trimming stripped 0 bases from V and 2 bases from J, with 9 bases between. The CDR3 DNA reads as TGCGCCAGCAGCTTGGGACAGATCACCTACGAGCAGTACTTC. As protein: CASSLGQITYEQYF.

The V and J genes are TRBV12-3 or TRBV12-4 and TRBJ1-4; D is undetermined. This CDR3 region has 11 residues. The V end was cut by 1 base, the J end by 10 bases, with 4 bases between. The CDR3 sequence is CASSLGGKLFF. CDR3 coding DNA: TGTGCCAGCAGTTTAGGAGGAAAACTGTTTTTT.

This chain uses TRBV6-6 with TRBJ2-7; 8 bases agree with TRBD1. CDR1 MNHNY and CDR2 SVGAGI come from the germline V gene (reference sequence). The CDR3 loop spans 13 amino acids. Trimming at V came to 5 bases and at J to 2 bases, leaving 2 bases not matched to a gene. CDR3 amino acids: CASSRDRPYEQYF. The CDR3 coding sequence is TGTGCCAGCAGTCGGGACAGGCCCTACGAGCAGTACTTC.

There are many counts of this clone. The chain couples TRBV3-1 (or the pseudogene TRBV3-2) to TRBJ1-1; no clear D. The V gene lost 3 bases and the J gene lost 6 bases, with 17 bases spanning the gap. The germline V gene has CDR1 LGHDT and CDR2 YNNKEL (reference sequence). The CDR3 extends over 15 amino acids. The chain's CDR3 is CASSHRNEAEAEAFF. In DNA, the CDR3 is TGTGCCAGCAGCCATCGAAACGAGGCCGAGGCTGAAGCTTTCTTT.

This chain uses TRBV9 with TRBJ1-2, with D unresolved. This CDR3 comprises 17 residues. The V gene lost 2 bases and the J gene lost 2 bases, with 19 bases spanning the gap. The V gene's germline CDR1 is SGDLS and CDR2 YYNGEE. CDR3 in amino acids: CASSVSPGKTPNYGYTF. The CDR3 DNA sequence: TGTGCCAGCAGCGTCAGCCCGGGGAAAACGCCAAACTATGGCTACACCTTC.

The V gene is TRBV7-9, the J gene TRBJ1-6; no clear D gene. V was clipped by 4 bases and J by 10 bases, with 17 bases between them. Germline-derived CDR1 and CDR2 are SEHNR and FQNEAQ (reference sequence). The CDR3 runs 15 residues. In nucleotides, the CDR3 is TGTGCCAGCAGCTCCCCGTCAGAGGTGACCTCACCCCTCCACTTT. This sequence encodes CASSSPSEVTSPLHF.

This chain uses TRBV27 with TRBJ2-7; 9 nucleotides line up with TRBD1. This CDR3 has 17 amino acids. The germline V gene has CDR1 MNHEY and CDR2 SMNVEV (reference sequence). V shed 1 base and J 3 bases; nucleotides not matched to a gene: 10. CDR3 DNA: TGTGCCAGCAGTTTATTGGTGGGGGGGACAGGGCTCTACGAGCAGTACTTC. It translates to CASSLLVGGTGLYEQYF.

The CDR3, as DNA: TGTGCCAGCAGCGTAACAGCTACTGGAAACACCATATATTTT. Protein sequence: CASSVTATGNTIYF. This chain connects TRBV9 to TRBJ1-3; D is undetermined. Germline values: CDR1 SGDLS, CDR2 YYNGEE. The CDR3 sequence is 14 residues long. The V end lost 1 base, the J end lost 2 bases, and 7 bases lay between the germline ends.

This chain connects TRBV4-3 to TRBJ2-2; D remains unclear. The V end was cut by 1 base, the J end by 0 bases, with 6 bases between. The germline CDR1 and CDR2 sequences are LGHNA and YSLEER. The CDR3 runs to 15 residues. For the CDR3, the DNA is TGCGCCAGCAGCCAAGTCTTCTCGAACACCGGGGAGCTGTTTTTT. This encodes CASSQVFSNTGELFF.

V gene TRBV18 combines with J gene TRBJ2-2; D might be TRBD2 (6 bases). CDR3 size: 18 residues. The V gene's germline CDR1 is KGHSH and CDR2 LQKENI. V was pared by 3 bases and J by 1 base, with 18 bases between. The CDR3 DNA sequence: TGTGCCAGCTCACCTGCCTCACCGGGACTTTGGAACACCGGGGAGCTGTTTTTT. Protein sequence: CASSPASPGLWNTGELFF.

In its sample, this clone was seen a few times. This chain links TRBV20-1 with TRBJ1-2; D may be TRBD1 (5 bases). CDR1 is DFQATT, CDR2 SNEGSKA, per germline (reference sequence). The CDR3 extends over 11 amino acids. V was shortened by 7 bases and J by 6 bases, with 12 bases between the two germline ends. The chain's CDR3 is CSVLRVNGYTF. The CDR3 bases are TGCAGTGTTCTCAGGGTTAATGGCTACACCTTC.

The V gene is TRBV6-2 or TRBV6-3, the J gene TRBJ2-7, with TRBD2 identical over 13 bases. This CDR3 contains 17 residues. Germline trimming cut 4 bases from V and 1 base from J; bases unmatched to any gene: 7. Germline V lookup: CDR1 MNHEY, CDR2 SVGEGT. The DNA for the CDR3 is TGTGCCAGCAGTTCAGTCCCGGGACTAGCGGGATCCTACGAGCAGTACTTC. Translating it yields CASSSVPGLAGSYEQYF.

This clone was detected only a few times. This sequence joins TRBV6-5 and TRBJ1-2; unclear D gene. This CDR3 contains 15 residues. Trimming left V 0 bases short and J 5 bases short, with 13 bases between. From germline, CDR1 is MNHEY and CDR2 SVGAGI. CDR3 coding DNA: TGTGCCAGCAGTTACTCTTCCCGTGGGCAGTATGGCTACACCTTC. As protein: CASSYSSRGQYGYTF.

V and J are TRBV6-5 and TRBJ1-2; 7 nucleotides agree with TRBD1. Trimming took 7 bases from V and 4 from J; bases not matched to a gene: 3. Germline loops: CDR1 MNHEY, CDR2 SVGAGI. This CDR3 has 12 amino acids. CDR3 sequence reads: CASTTGLYGYTF. The DNA for the CDR3 is TGTGCCAGCACGACAGGGCTCTATGGCTACACCTTC.

The chain links TRBV29-1 to TRBJ2-7, with D unresolved. Germline V gene data show CDR1 as SQVTM and CDR2 as ANQGSEA. The CDR3 has 13 residues. V was cut by 0 bases and J by 3 bases, with 9 bases left in between. CDR3 sequence reads: CSVEDRRNYEQYF. The CDR3 DNA reads as TGCAGCGTTGAAGATCGGCGGAACTACGAGCAGTACTTC.

The chain carries TRBV5-1 and TRBJ2-5; 7 bases line up with TRBD1. The CDR3 has 13 amino acids. The V gene's germline CDR1 is SGHRS and CDR2 YFSETQ. With V trimmed by 4 bases and J by 5 bases, 5 bases remained unmatched. The CDR3 region has the DNA TGCGCCAGCAGCACGACAGGGATGGAGACCCAGTACTTC. It is translated as CASSTTGMETQYF.

The V gene is TRBV9, the J gene TRBJ2-3; 8 nucleotides match TRBD2. Germline V gene lookup returns CDR1 SGDLS and CDR2 YYNGEE. The CDR3 spans 14 residues. V lost 0 bases, J lost 4 bases, and 1 base stayed unmatched. DNA of the CDR3: TGTGCCAGCAGCGTAGCGGGAGGGCCAGATACGCAGTATTTT. This codes for CASSVAGGPDTQYF.

The chain has TRBV28 and TRBJ2-1; 8 bases match TRBD2. The CDR3 runs to 16 residues. CDR1 MDHEN and CDR2 SYDVKM come from the germline V gene. The V gene end was trimmed by 5 bases and the J gene end by 7 bases; junction bases not matched to a gene: 13. This CDR3 is CASSVPGTRSINEQFF. The CDR3 DNA reads as TGTGCCAGCAGTGTACCCGGGACTAGATCCATTAATGAGCAGTTCTTC.

This chain connects TRBV6-2 or TRBV6-3 to TRBJ1-1; D is ambiguous. The CDR3 is 13 residues long. Per germline, CDR1 MNHEY and CDR2 SVGEGT. Trimming pared 6 bases from V and 3 bases from J, leaving 11 bases between. DNA for the CDR3: TGTGCCAGCAGCTCAAATCAGGACACTGAAGCTTTCTTT. It translates to CASSSNQDTEAFF.

This clone was found once. V usage is TRBV18 and J usage is TRBJ2-6; 7 nucleotides line up with TRBD1. Trimming removed 6 bases from V and 0 bases from J; junction bases left unmatched: 8. The germline V gene encodes CDR1 KGHSH and CDR2 LQKENI. CDR3 length equals 17 residues. CDR3 DNA sequence: TGTGCCAGCTCCCCCTTACAGGGGAGCTCTGGGGCCAACGTCCTGACTTTC. Amino acid sequence: CASSPLQGSSGANVLTF.

The rearrangement links TRBV5-4 to TRBJ1-1, with D possibly being TRBD1 (5 bases). V was trimmed by 4 bases and J by 13 bases, leaving 20 bases between them. The CDR3 is 13 amino acids. Per the germline V gene, CDR1 is SGHNT and CDR2 is YYREEE (reference sequence). CDR3 amino acids: CASSPSTDTKVFF. CDR3 bases: TGTGCCAGCAGCCCATCGACAGATACGAAAGTTTTCTTT.

The chain couples TRBV28 to TRBJ1-5; TRBD1 aligns across 8 bases. V lost 6 bases and J lost 0; bases outside the gene matches: 10. Germline values: CDR1 MDHEN, CDR2 SYDVKM. CDR3 length: 17 residues. As DNA, the CDR3 is TGTGCCAGCAGGATCCAGGGGGCGGATATTAGCAATCAGCCCCAGCATTTT. Translating it yields CASRIQGADISNQPQHF.

The chain links TRBV2 to TRBJ2-3; possible D gene TRBD2, 5 bases. Germline CDR1 and CDR2: SNHLY and FYNNEI. This CDR3 comprises 14 residues. The germline V and J ends were trimmed by 6 bases and 4 bases, with 14 bases remaining between them. CDR3 coding DNA: TGTGCCAGCAGGAGCGGATATAGTGCAGATACGCAGTATTTT. Protein product: CASRSGYSADTQYF.

The rearrangement uses TRBV9 and TRBJ1-6, with D uncertain. V gave up 0 bases and J gave up 4 bases, with 5 bases separating them. Germline CDR1 and CDR2: SGDLS and YYNGEE. CDR3 size: 14 residues. CDR3 amino acids: CASSVGGYNSPLHF. The DNA of the CDR3 is TGTGCCAGCAGCGTAGGAGGTTATAATTCACCCCTCCACTTT.

V and J are TRBV4-3 and TRBJ2-7, with 8 bases that match TRBD1. J gave up 5 bases and V 4 bases, and 13 bases lay outside the gene matches. Germline CDR1 is LGHNA and CDR2 is YSLEER. The CDR3 contains 16 residues. The chain's CDR3 is CASSRVHRDRRNEQYF. CDR3 DNA: TGCGCCAGCAGCCGCGTCCATCGGGACAGGAGGAACGAGCAGTACTTC.